This TCR beta chain was obtained from a study of early T cells in non-severe SARS-CoV-2 infection. In the study overall: With bulk RNA from unsorted whole blood as input, sequencing yielded unpaired chains.

Study conclusions and caveats: There was a bias toward anti-spike CD8 responses in VDJdb matching, which missed private and CD4 specificities.

V shed 1 base and J shed 4 bases, with 11 bases lying between them. Germline CDR1 reads SGHDT; CDR2 reads YYEEEE. The CDR3 spans 15 residues. The TCR library protocol was used to attach unique molecular identifiers. These identifiers were attached to individual cDNA molecules. TCRdb passed the 5' RACE reads through MiXCR, listing each CDR3 protein once. The table has over 80,000 distinct CDR3 sequences, approximately 12% seen once. Worth noting for this clonotype: Its cognate antigen is unknown.

Sequencing used whole blood, obtained at baseline. The TCR was taken from an adult who was a healthcare worker with PCR-confirmed SARS-CoV-2 infection or an uninfected control (not recorded which). The chain joins TRBV5-6 to TRBJ1-4; the D is unclear. The CDR3 region is CASSLRGRVNEKLFF. CDR3 nucleotides: TGTGCCAGCAGCTTGAGAGGACGGGTTAATGAAAAACTGTTTTTT.